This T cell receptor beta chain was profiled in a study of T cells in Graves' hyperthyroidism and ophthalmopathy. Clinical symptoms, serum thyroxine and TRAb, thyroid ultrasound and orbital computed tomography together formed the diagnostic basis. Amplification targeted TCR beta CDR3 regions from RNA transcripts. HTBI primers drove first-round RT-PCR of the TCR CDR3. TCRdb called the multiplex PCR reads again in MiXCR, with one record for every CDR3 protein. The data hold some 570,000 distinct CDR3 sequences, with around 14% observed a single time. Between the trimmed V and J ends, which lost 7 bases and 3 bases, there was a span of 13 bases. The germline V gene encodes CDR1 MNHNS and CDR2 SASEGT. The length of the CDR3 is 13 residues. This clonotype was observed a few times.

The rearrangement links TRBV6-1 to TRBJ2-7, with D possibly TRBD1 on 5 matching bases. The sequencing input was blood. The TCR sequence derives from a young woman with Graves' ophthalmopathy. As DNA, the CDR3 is TGTGCCAGCATGTCCGACAGTTTCTACGAGCAGTACTTC. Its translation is CASMSDSFYEQYF.